The present TCR beta chain was sequenced within a study of shared clonotypes between healthy human individuals. V lost 3 bases to trimming and J lost 4 bases; unmatched junction nucleotides: 5. The germline CDR1 and CDR2 sequences are MNHNY and SVGAGI (reference sequence). The CDR3 length is 14 residues. The data were produced by immunoSEQ multiplex PCR, yet TCRdb's version contains in-frame clones alone and is incomplete. The sample yields nearly 750,000 clones, 55% to 75% seen once. Details on this clone: Its specificity is unknown.

From CD4+ cells came CD45RA+ naive and CD45RA-negative memory subsets. Study-level results: The naive CD4 repertoires of several donors were compared, and around 5.1% of clonotypes were shared.

This receptor was obtained from a young woman in good health. The sample was memory CD4+ T cells sorted from blood. As to subset: CD45RA-negative fraction. The chain recombines TRBV6-6 with TRBJ2-7, with TRBD2 matching over 8 bases. The CDR3 DNA reads TGTGCCAGCAGTTATACGGGAGGGCAGTACGAGCAGTACTTC. Translating gives CASSYTGGQYEQYF.